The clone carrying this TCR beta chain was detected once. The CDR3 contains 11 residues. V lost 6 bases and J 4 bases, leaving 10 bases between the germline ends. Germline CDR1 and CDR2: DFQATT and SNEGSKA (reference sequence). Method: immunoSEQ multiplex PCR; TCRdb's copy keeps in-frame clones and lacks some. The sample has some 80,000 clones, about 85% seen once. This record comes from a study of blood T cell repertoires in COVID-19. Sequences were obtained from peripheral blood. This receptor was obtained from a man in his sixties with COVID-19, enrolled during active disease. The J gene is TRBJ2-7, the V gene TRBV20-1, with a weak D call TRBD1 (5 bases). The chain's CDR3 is CSAPRGYEQYF. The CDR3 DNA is TGCAGTGCGCCAAGGGGTTACGAGCAGTACTTC.